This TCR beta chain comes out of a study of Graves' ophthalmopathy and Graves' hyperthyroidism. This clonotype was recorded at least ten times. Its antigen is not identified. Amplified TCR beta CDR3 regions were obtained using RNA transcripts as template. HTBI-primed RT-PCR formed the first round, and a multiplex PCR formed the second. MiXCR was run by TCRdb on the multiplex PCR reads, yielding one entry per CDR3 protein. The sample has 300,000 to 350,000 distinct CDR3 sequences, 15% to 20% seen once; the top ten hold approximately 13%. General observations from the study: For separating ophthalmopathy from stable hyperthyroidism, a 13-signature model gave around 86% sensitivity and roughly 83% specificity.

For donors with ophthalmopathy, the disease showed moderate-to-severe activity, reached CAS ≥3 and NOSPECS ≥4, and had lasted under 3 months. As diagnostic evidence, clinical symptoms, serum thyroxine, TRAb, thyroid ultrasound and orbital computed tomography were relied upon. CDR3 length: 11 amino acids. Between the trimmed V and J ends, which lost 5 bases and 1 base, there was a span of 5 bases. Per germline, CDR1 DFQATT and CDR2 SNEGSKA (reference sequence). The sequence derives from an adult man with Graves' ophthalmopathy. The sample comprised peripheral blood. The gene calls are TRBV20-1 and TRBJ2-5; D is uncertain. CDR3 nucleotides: TGCAGTGCTTACCCCCAAGAGACCCAGTACTTC. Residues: CSAYPQETQYF.